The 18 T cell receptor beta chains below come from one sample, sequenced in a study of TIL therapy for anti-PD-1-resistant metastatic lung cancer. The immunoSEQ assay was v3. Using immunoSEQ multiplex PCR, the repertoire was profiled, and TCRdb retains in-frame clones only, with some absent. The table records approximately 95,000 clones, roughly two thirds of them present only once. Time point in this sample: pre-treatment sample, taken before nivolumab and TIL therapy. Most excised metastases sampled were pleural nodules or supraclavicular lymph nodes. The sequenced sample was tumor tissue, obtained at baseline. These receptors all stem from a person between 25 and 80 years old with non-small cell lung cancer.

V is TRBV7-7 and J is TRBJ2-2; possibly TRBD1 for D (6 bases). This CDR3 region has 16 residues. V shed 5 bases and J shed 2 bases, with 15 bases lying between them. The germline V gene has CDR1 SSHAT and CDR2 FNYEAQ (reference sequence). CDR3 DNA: TGTGCCAGCAGCCCCAGGACAGAGATTAACACCGGGGAGCTGTTTTTT. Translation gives CASSPRTEINTGELFF.

The CDR3 DNA is TGTGCCAGCAAAATCCAGGGTGGGGAAAAACTGTTTTTT. This codes for CASKIQGGEKLFF. This rearrangement joins TRBV28 to TRBJ1-4, with D possibly being TRBD1 (5 bases). CDR3 length equals 13 residues. Germline CDR1 and CDR2: MDHEN and SYDVKM. V lost 7 bases to trimming and J lost 8 bases, with 14 bases between them.

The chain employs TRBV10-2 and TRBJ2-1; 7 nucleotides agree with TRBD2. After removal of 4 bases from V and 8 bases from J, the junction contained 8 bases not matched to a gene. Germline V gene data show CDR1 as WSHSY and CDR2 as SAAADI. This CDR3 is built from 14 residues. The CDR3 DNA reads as TGCGCCAGCAGTGCGGCGGGAGAGCTCCATGAGCAGTTCTTC. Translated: CASSAAGELHEQFF.

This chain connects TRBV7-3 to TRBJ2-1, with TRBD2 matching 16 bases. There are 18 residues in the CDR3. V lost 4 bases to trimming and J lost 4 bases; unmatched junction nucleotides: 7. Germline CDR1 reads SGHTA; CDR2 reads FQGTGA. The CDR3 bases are TGTGCCAGCAGCTCGACCGGGACTAGCGGGGGGGCTTACAATGAGCAGTTCTTC. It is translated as CASSSTGTSGGAYNEQFF.

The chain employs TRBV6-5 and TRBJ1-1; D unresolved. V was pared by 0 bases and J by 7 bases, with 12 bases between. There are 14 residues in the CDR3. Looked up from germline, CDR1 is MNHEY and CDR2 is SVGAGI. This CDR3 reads CASSYSRTALEAFF. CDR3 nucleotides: TGTGCCAGCAGTTACTCTAGGACGGCCCTTGAAGCTTTCTTT.

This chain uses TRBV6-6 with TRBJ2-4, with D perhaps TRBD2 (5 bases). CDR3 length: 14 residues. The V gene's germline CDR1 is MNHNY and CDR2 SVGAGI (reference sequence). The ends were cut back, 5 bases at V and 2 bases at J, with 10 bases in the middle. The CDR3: CASSPPGTKNIQYF. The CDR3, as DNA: TGTGCCAGCAGTCCGCCGGGGACCAAAAACATTCAGTACTTC.

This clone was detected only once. The CDR3 region has the DNA TGTGCCAGTAGTATTGCCGGCTGGAGGACAGCAACTAGCACAGATACGCAGTATTTT. The encoded protein is CASSIAGWRTATSTDTQYF. The chain combines TRBV19 with TRBJ2-3, with D perhaps matching TRBD1 (6 bases). The V gene lost 3 bases and the J gene lost 0 bases, with 22 bases spanning the gap. Germline V gene data show CDR1 as LNHDA and CDR2 as SQIVND (reference sequence). CDR3 length: 19 residues. Looking up the rest from reference TRBV19 and TRBJ2-3 gives the full variable domain: DGGITQSPKYLFRKEGQNVTLSCEQNLNHDAMYWYRQDPGQGLRLIYYSQIVNDFQKGDIAEGYSVSREKKESFPLTVTSAQKNPTAFYLCASSIAGWRTATSTDTQYFGPGTRLTVL.

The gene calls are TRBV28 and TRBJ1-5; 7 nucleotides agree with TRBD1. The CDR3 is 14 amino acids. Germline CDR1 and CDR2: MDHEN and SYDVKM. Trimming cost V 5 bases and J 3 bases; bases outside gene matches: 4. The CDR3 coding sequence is TGTGCCAGCAGTCAGACAGGGTCCAATCAGCCCCAGCATTTT. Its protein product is CASSQTGSNQPQHF. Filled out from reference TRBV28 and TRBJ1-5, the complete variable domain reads DVKVTQSSRYLVKRTGEKVFLECVQDMDHENMFWYRQDPGLGLRLIYFSYDVKMKEKGDIPEGYSVSREKKERFSLILESASTNQTSMYLCASSQTGSNQPQHFGDGTRLSIL.

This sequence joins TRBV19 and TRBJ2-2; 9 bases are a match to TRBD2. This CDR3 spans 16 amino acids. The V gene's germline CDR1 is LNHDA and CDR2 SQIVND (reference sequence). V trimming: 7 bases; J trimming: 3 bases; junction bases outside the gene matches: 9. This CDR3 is CASKSSGSGDTGELFF. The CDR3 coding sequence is TGTGCCAGTAAAAGTAGCGGGAGCGGGGACACCGGGGAGCTGTTTTTT.

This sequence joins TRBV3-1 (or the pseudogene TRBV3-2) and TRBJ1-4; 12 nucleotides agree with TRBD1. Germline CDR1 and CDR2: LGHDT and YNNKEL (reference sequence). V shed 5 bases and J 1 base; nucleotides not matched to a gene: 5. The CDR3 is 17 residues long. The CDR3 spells CASSWGTGGITNEKLFF. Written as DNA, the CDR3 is TGTGCCAGCAGCTGGGGGACAGGGGGCATAACTAATGAAAAACTGTTTTTT.

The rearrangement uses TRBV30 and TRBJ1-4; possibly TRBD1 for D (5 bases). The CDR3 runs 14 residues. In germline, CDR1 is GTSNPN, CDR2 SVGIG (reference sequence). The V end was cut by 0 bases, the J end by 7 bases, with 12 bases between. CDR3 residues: CAWSVFAGGEKLFF. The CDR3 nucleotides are TGTGCCTGGAGTGTTTTCGCTGGGGGTGAAAAACTGTTTTTT.

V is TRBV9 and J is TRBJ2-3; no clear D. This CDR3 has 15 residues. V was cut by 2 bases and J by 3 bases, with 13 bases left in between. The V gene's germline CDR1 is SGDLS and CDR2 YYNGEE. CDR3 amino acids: CASSVYPGRTDTQYF. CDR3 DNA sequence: TGTGCCAGCAGCGTCTATCCAGGCCGTACAGATACGCAGTATTTT. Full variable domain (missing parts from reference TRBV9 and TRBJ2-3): DSGVTQTPKHLITATGQRVTLRCSPRSGDLSVYWYQQSLDQGLQFLIQYYNGEERAKGNILERFSAQQFPDLHSELNLSSLELGDSALYFCASSVYPGRTDTQYFGPGTRLTVL.

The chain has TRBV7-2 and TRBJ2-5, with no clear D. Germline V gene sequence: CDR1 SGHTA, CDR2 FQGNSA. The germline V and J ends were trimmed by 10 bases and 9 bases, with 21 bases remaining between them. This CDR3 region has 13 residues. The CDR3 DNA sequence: TGTGCCACCGCGACGGACCGTCGTGGGGCCCAGTACTTC. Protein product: CATATDRRGAQYF.

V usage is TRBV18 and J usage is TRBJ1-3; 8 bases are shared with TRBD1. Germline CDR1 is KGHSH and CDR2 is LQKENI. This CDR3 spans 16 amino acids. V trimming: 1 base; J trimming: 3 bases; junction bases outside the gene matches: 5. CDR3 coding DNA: TGTGCCAGCTCACCACAGGACAGGGCGTTTGGAAACACCATATATTTT. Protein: CASSPQDRAFGNTIYF.

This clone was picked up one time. CDR3 in amino acids: CASSLTGNTEAFF. DNA of the CDR3: TGTGCCAGCAGCTTAACGGGGAACACTGAAGCTTTCTTT. The V call is TRBV7-2, the J call TRBJ1-1; D ambiguous. Germline lookup yields CDR1 SGHTA and CDR2 FQGNSA. CDR3 length equals 13 residues. V gave up 2 bases and J gave up 1 base, with 5 bases separating them. The entire variable domain, with the rest obtained from reference TRBV7-2 and TRBJ1-1, is as follows: GAGVSQSPSNKVTEKGKDVELRCDPISGHTALYWYRQSLGQGLEFLIYFQGNSAPDKSGLPSDRFSAERTGGSVSTLTIQRTQQEDSAVYLCASSLTGNTEAFFGQGTRLTVV.

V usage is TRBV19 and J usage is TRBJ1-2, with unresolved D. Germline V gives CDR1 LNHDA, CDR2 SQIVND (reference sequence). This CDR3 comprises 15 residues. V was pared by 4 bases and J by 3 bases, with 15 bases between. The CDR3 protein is CASSTRRGWDYGYTF. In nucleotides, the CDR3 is TGTGCCAGTAGTACCCGACGAGGGTGGGACTATGGCTACACCTTC.

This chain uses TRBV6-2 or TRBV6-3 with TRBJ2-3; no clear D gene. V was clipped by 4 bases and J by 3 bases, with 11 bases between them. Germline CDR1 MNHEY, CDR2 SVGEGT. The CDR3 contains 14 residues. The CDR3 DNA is TGTGCCAGCAGTTTTACCTCCAAAACAGATACGCAGTATTTT. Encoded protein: CASSFTSKTDTQYF.

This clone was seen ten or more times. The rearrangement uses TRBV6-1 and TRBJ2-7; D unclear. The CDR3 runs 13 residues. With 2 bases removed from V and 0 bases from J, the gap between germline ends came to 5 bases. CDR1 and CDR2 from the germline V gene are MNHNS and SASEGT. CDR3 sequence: CASSESVSYEQYF. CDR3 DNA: TGTGCCAGCAGTGAATCCGTCTCCTACGAGCAGTACTTC.